This TCR beta chain was documented in a study of OX40 agonist ivuxolimab in advanced cancers. Study-level information: The treatment was a fully human IgG2 OX40 agonist, ivuxolimab. Overall study results and limits: The CD4+ and CD8+ T cells in the blood had expanded clonally by week 6 at 0.1 to 3.0 mg/kg. It was not determined which antigens were specifically recognized by the peripheral T cells that had undergone clonal expansion.

With respect to this clone: Its target is not known.

The V gene's germline CDR1 is SGHTS and CDR2 YDEGEE. The CDR3 covers 15 residues. The V segment lost 3 bases and the J segment 5 bases; nucleotides outside the gene matches: 7. TCRdb's table, derived via immunoSEQ multiplex PCR, lists solely in-frame clones and lacks some. The sample carries around 53,000 clones, over 85% recorded once. This sequence joins TRBV5-8 and TRBJ2-2; TRBD2 agrees at 7 bases. Here the sequenced sample was CD4+ or CD8+ T cells sorted from blood, taken in a trial of the OX40 agonist ivuxolimab. The source is an adult with an advanced solid tumor such as melanoma, head and neck, liver or kidney cancer. The CDR3 DNA reads TGTGCCAGCAGCTATGGACTAGTGGGGACCGGGGAGCTGTTTTTT. Translated: CASSYGLVGTGELFF.